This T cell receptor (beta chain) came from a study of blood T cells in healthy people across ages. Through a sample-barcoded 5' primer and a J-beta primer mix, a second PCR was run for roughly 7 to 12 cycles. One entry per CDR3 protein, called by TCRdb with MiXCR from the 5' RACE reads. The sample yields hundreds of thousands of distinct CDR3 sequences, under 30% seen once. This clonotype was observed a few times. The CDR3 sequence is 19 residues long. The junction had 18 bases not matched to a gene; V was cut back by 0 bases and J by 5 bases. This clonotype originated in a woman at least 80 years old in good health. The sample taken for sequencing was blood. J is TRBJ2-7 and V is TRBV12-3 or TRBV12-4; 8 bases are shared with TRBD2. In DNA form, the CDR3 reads TGTGCCAGCAGTTTAGCCCCCAGCCCCCGAGCGGGGGTGAAAAACGAGCAGTACTTC. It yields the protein CASSLAPSPRAGVKNEQYF.